This T cell receptor (beta chain) was obtained from a study of OX40 agonist ivuxolimab in advanced cancers. The CDR3 length is 14 residues. Germline V gene data show CDR1 as MNHEY and CDR2 as SVGAGI. With 6 bases clipped from V and 3 bases from J, the junction kept 7 bases outside the gene matches. Here immunoSEQ multiplex PCR was the method, and the copy in TCRdb shows in-frame clones only, minus some. Here the sample spans 75,000 to 100,000 clones, roughly 90% being singletons. Sample: CD4+ or CD8+ T cells sorted from blood, taken in a trial of the OX40 agonist ivuxolimab. The rearrangement uses TRBV6-5 and TRBJ2-5, with TRBD1 matching over 7 bases. The receptor comes from an adult with an advanced solid tumor such as melanoma, head and neck, liver or kidney cancer. The DNA of the CDR3 is TGTGCCAGCAGAATAGACAGGGTTGAAGAGACCCAGTACTTC. Amino acids: CASRIDRVEETQYF.